Presented here are 21 T cell receptor beta chains from one specimen sequenced in a study of human CD4 T cells and Enterobacteriaceae. Sequencing used immunoSEQ multiplex PCR; TCRdb keeps in-frame clones, though not all of them. The sample lists hundreds of clones, 37% occurring once. FACS sorting after about 6-7 days collected CFSE-low CD25+ ICOS+ proliferating activated T cells. At a 2:1 ratio, CFSE-labeled memory CD4+ T cells were cultured with irradiated autologous monocytes pulsed with antigen. The memory gate held CD4+ cells that were not CD45RA+CCR7+CD95- naive cells, over 98% pure. The sequenced material came from bacteria-reactive CD4+ T cells grown in culture. Subset in this sample: CFSE-low proliferating memory CD4 T cells sorted after in vitro stimulation with a heat-inactivated bacterium or M. tuberculosis lysate. These receptors were collected from a human donor in good health.

The chain combines TRBV28 with TRBJ2-4, with TRBD1 matching over 7 bases. Germline values: CDR1 MDHEN, CDR2 SYDVKM. The CDR3 contains 15 residues. The junction had 7 bases not matched to a gene; V was cut back by 4 bases and J by 4 bases. CDR3 residues: CASSSPATGKNIQYF. CDR3 coding DNA: TGTGCCAGCAGTTCCCCCGCGACAGGGAAAAACATTCAGTACTTC.

The V and J genes are TRBV13 and TRBJ1-2, with unresolved D. The CDR3 spans 11 residues. The V gene's germline CDR1 is PRHDT and CDR2 FYEKMQ (reference sequence). Trimming left V 0 bases short and J 6 bases short, with 2 bases between. DNA for the CDR3: TGTGCCAGCAGCTTAGGGGATGGCTACACCTTC. It translates to CASSLGDGYTF.

The sample holds a few counts of this clone. The rearrangement joins TRBV7-9 to TRBJ1-2; TRBD1 matches 9 bases. This CDR3 region has 16 residues. V lost 3 bases and J lost 4; bases outside the gene matches: 9. CDR1 is SEHNR and CDR2 is FQNEAQ in the germline V gene (reference sequence). The CDR3 coding sequence is TGTGCCAGCAGCTTGGGGGGACAGGGAGTTATCTATGGCTACACCTTC. The encoded protein is CASSLGGQGVIYGYTF.

This clone has just a few counts. CDR3 residues: CASSQEFGRNTEAFF. Written as DNA, the CDR3 is TGCGCCAGCAGCCAAGAATTTGGCAGGAACACTGAAGCTTTCTTT. The chain links TRBV4-3 to TRBJ1-1; D remains unclear. V dropped 0 bases and J dropped 1 base, with 9 bases sitting between them. The V gene's germline CDR1 is LGHNA and CDR2 YSLEER. The CDR3 runs to 15 residues.

The chain couples TRBV7-9 to TRBJ2-3; D possibly matches TRBD1 or TRBD2 (5 bases each). Trimming took 3 bases from V and 2 from J, leaving 12 bases between them. The length of the CDR3 is 15 residues. Germline-derived CDR1 and CDR2 are SEHNR and FQNEAQ (reference sequence). The chain's CDR3 is CASSFRDRHTDTQYF. In DNA, the CDR3 is TGTGCCAGCAGCTTCCGGGACCGCCACACAGATACGCAGTATTTT. The whole variable domain, remainder taken from reference TRBV7-9 and TRBJ2-3, is DTGVSQNPRHKITKRGQNVTFRCDPISEHNRLYWYRQTLGQGPEFLTYFQNEAQLEKSRLLSDRFSAERPKGSFSTLEIQRTEQGDSAMYLCASSFRDRHTDTQYFGPGTRLTVL.

The V call is TRBV12-5, the J call TRBJ1-5; possible D gene TRBD1, 5 bases. Trimming removed 5 bases from V and 4 bases from J, with 12 bases in between. The CDR3 has 14 residues. Germline V gene data show CDR1 as LGHNT and CDR2 as FRNRAP. The CDR3 DNA is TGTGCTAGTGGTCAGGGACGGGAAAATCAGCCCCAGCATTTT. It yields the protein CASGQGRENQPQHF.

This clone is large. This sequence joins TRBV14 and TRBJ1-1; 11 positions agree with TRBD1. V shed 3 bases and J 1 base; nucleotides not matched to a gene: 4. The germline gives CDR1 SGHDN, CDR2 FVKESK. This CDR3 region has 16 residues. As DNA, the CDR3 is TGTGCCAGCAGCCATGGACAGGGGGCGGAGAACACTGAAGCTTTCTTT. It yields the protein CASSHGQGAENTEAFF.

This rearrangement joins TRBV5-6 to TRBJ2-5; 12 bases map to TRBD1. J lost 0 bases, V lost 2 bases, and 8 bases had no gene match. Germline lookup yields CDR1 SGHDT and CDR2 YYEEEE. The CDR3 has 18 amino acids. The CDR3 protein is CASSFRDRGLVYQETQYF. The CDR3 DNA sequence: TGTGCCAGCAGCTTCCGGGACAGGGGGCTCGTGTACCAAGAGACCCAGTACTTC.

The chain joins TRBV5-4 to TRBJ1-2, with 10 bases matching TRBD1. The CDR3 covers 15 residues. Germline CDR1 SGHNT, CDR2 YYREEE (reference sequence). V was clipped by 4 bases and J by 3 bases; unmatched bases: 6. The CDR3 is CASSRPGTGDYGYTF. The CDR3 DNA reads as TGTGCCAGCAGCAGACCCGGGACAGGGGACTATGGCTACACCTTC. The entire variable domain, with the rest obtained from reference TRBV5-4 and TRBJ1-2, is as follows: ETGVTQSPTHLIKTRGQQVTLRCSSQSGHNTVSWYQQALGQGPQFIFQYYREEENGRGNFPPRFSGLQFPNYSSELNVNALELDDSALYLCASSRPGTGDYGYTFGSGTRLTVV.

A few counts support this clone. This chain uses TRBV11-3 with TRBJ2-2, with 8 positions matching TRBD2. Germline V gives CDR1 SGHNT, CDR2 YENEEA. This CDR3 region has 15 residues. V lost 8 bases to trimming and J lost 6 bases; unmatched junction nucleotides: 11. This CDR3 reads CASCPTRAGAGELFF. The CDR3 coding sequence is TGTGCCAGCTGTCCGACTAGAGCGGGGGCCGGGGAGCTGTTTTTT.

This clone was seen more than once but under ten times. V gene TRBV6-5 combines with J gene TRBJ1-1; D gene uncertain. V dropped 2 bases and J dropped 1 base, with 8 bases sitting between them. Germline loops: CDR1 MNHEY, CDR2 SVGAGI. The CDR3 has 14 amino acids. The CDR3 reads CASSYEQRNTEAFF. CDR3 in DNA: TGTGCCAGCAGTTACGAACAGAGGAACACTGAAGCTTTCTTT.

In its sample, this clone was seen once. This sequence joins TRBV11-2 and TRBJ2-3; unclear D gene. CDR1 and CDR2 from the germline V gene are SGHAT and FQNNGV. The CDR3 is made up of 13 amino acids. The V and J ends lost 6 bases and 0 bases respectively, with 7 bases between them. The DNA for the CDR3 is TGTGCCAGCAGGATCCTTAGCACAGATACGCAGTATTTT. Translating gives CASRILSTDTQYF.

V gene TRBV10-3 combines with J gene TRBJ2-4, with D tentatively TRBD1 (6 bases). CDR3 length: 11 amino acids. Deletions cut 8 bases from V and 6 bases from J, with 8 bases between. The V gene's germline CDR1 is ENHRY and CDR2 SYGVKD. Written as DNA, the CDR3 is TGTGCCATCTCACAGGGAAACATTCAGTACTTC. It encodes CAISQGNIQYF.

This chain links TRBV18 with TRBJ2-7, with D possibly being TRBD1 (5 bases). With 0 bases removed from V and 2 bases from J, the gap between germline ends came to 8 bases. Germline-derived CDR1 and CDR2 are KGHSH and LQKENI. The CDR3 covers 14 residues. DNA of the CDR3: TGTGCCAGCTCACCACCATTGACAGCCTACGAGCAGTACTTC. Residues: CASSPPLTAYEQYF.

This clone counts as large. Here the CDR3 DNA reads TGTGCCACCCCGGACAGGGGCACCTACGAGCAGTACTTC. Its protein product is CATPDRGTYEQYF. This sequence joins TRBV19 and TRBJ2-7; 9 bases match TRBD1. Germline loops: CDR1 LNHDA, CDR2 SQIVND (reference sequence). J gave up 2 bases and V 10 bases, and 6 bases lay outside the gene matches. The CDR3 is 13 residues long.

The CDR3 sequence: CASSPEDLYGYTF. In nucleotides, the CDR3 is TGTGCCAGCTCACCAGAGGACCTCTATGGCTACACCTTC. The chain joins TRBV18 to TRBJ1-2; D ambiguous. CDR1 is KGHSH and CDR2 is LQKENI in the germline V gene. V was clipped by 2 bases and J by 4 bases, with 8 bases between them. This CDR3 comprises 13 residues.

This chain links TRBV28 with TRBJ1-6; TRBD1 aligns across 10 bases. J was trimmed by 8 bases and V by 5 bases; bases with no gene match: 6. Per the germline V gene, CDR1 is MDHEN and CDR2 is SYDVKM. The CDR3 consists of 15 residues. The CDR3 DNA sequence: TGTGCCAGCAGTACCCCCGGGACAGGGGATTCACCCCTCCACTTT. Protein product: CASSTPGTGDSPLHF.

CDR3 amino acids: CASSSAGTSGGARDNEQFF. The CDR3, as DNA: TGTGCCAGCAGCTCAGCCGGGACTAGCGGGGGGGCCAGGGACAATGAGCAGTTCTTC. The rearrangement uses TRBV7-3 and TRBJ2-1; 16 bases match TRBD2. The V and J ends lost 4 bases and 5 bases, in that order; junction bases with no gene match: 11. This CDR3 has 19 amino acids. Per germline, CDR1 SGHTA and CDR2 FQGTGA.

This clone was found a few times. V usage is TRBV14 and J usage is TRBJ2-3, with D hard to call. CDR1 and CDR2 (germline): SGHDN, FVKESK. V was pared by 4 bases and J by 2 bases, with 7 bases between. This CDR3 contains 13 residues. CDR3 nucleotide sequence: TGTGCCAGCAGCCCCGCTTACACAGATACGCAGTATTTT. It translates to CASSPAYTDTQYF. Supplemented by reference TRBV14 and TRBJ2-3, the full variable domain reads EAGVTQFPSHSVIEKGQTVTLRCDPISGHDNLYWYRRVMGKEIKFLLHFVKESKQDESGMPNNRFLAERTGGTYSTLKVQPAELEDSGVYFCASSPAYTDTQYFGPGTRLTVL.

This clone is judged large. J is TRBJ2-7 and V is TRBV5-8; the match to TRBD2 covers 12 bases. Germline-derived CDR1 and CDR2 are SGHTS and YDEGEE. The CDR3 is 18 residues long. The V and J ends lost 2 bases and 6 bases, in that order; junction bases with no gene match: 15. The CDR3 sequence is CASSFPSGRATPRVEQYF. The CDR3 bases are TGTGCCAGCAGCTTTCCTAGCGGGAGGGCCACCCCTCGTGTCGAGCAGTACTTC. Drawing the rest from reference TRBV5-8 and TRBJ2-7, the complete variable domain is EAGVTQSPTHLIKTRGQQATLRCSPISGHTSVYWYQQALGLGLQFLLWYDEGEERNRGNFPPRFSGRQFPNYSSELNVNALELEDSALYLCASSFPSGRATPRVEQYFGPGTRLTVT.

This clone is termed medium-sized. The rearrangement uses TRBV25-1 and TRBJ2-4; 9 bases are a match to TRBD1. The CDR3 spans 15 residues. CDR1 and CDR2 (germline): MGHDK, SYGVNS. V dropped 4 bases and J dropped 4; count of bases not matched to a gene: 5. The DNA of the CDR3 is TGTGCCAGCAGTGGCGAGGGACAGGGAAAAAACATTCAGTACTTC. It encodes CASSGEGQGKNIQYF.